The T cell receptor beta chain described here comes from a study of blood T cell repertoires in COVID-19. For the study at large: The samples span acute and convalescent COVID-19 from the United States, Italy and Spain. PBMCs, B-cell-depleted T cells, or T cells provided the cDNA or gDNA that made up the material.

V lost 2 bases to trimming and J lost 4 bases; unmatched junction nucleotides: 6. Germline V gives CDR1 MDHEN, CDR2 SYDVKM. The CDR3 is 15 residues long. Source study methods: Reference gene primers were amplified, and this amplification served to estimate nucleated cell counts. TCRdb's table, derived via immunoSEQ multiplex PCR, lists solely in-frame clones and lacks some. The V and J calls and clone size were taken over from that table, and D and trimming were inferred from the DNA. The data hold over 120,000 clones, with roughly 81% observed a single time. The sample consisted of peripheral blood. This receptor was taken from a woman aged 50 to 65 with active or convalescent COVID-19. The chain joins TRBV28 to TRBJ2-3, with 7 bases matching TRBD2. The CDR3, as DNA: TGTGCCAGCAGTTTAGGAGGGAGGGTTTCAGATACGCAGTATTTT. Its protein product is CASSLGGRVSDTQYF.